This T cell receptor (beta chain) originates from a study of blood T cells in healthy people across ages. The study's findings and limits: The unknown donor CMV status may have confounded expanded clonotype changes.

Primed by a sample-barcoded 5' primer and a J-beta primer mix, a second PCR proceeded for roughly 7 to 11 cycles. A template-switch adaptor that had 12 random nucleotides put a tag on each cDNA molecule. TCRdb re-called the 5' RACE reads with MiXCR, one entry per CDR3 protein. The profile shows fewer than 750,000 distinct CDR3 sequences, 52% of them singletons. Donor samples were obtained from healthy Caucasian individuals from Russia, aged about 6 to 100. Comment on this clonotype: The antigen remains undetermined.

The origin of this receptor is a woman aged 80 or over in good health. Sequencing was performed on blood.

The CDR3 DNA is TGTGCCAGTAGTAGCCGGACACCTTATAGCAATCAGCCCCAGCATTTT. Its protein product is CASSSRTPYSNQPQHF. The chain uses TRBV19 and TRBJ1-5; D might be TRBD1 (5 bases). The germline V gene has CDR1 LNHDA and CDR2 SQIVND (reference sequence). CDR3 length: 16 residues. The V end was cut by 4 bases, the J end by 0 bases, with 13 bases between. The full variable domain, in which reference TRBV19 and TRBJ1-5 provide the parts outside the CDR3, is DGGITQSPKYLFRKEGQNVTLSCEQNLNHDAMYWYRQDPGQGLRLIYYSQIVNDFQKGDIAEGYSVSREKKESFPLTVTSAQKNPTAFYLCASSSRTPYSNQPQHFGDGTRLSIL.